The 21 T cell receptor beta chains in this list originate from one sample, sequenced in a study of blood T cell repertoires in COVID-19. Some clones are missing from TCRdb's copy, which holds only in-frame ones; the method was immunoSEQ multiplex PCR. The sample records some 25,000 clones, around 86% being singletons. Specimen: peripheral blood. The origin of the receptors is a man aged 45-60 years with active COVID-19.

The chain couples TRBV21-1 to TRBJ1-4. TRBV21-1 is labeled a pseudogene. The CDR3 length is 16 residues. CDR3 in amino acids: CASSTRGGETNEKLFF. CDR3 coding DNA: TGTGCCAGCAGCACTCGGGGGGGGGAAACTAATGAAAAACTGTTTTTT.

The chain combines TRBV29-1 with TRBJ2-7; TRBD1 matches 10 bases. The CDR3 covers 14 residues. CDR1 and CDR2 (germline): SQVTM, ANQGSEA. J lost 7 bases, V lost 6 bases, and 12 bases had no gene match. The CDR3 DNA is TGCAGCGTCAACGCGGGACAGGGGTGGGGAGAGCAGTACTTC. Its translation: CSVNAGQGWGEQYF.

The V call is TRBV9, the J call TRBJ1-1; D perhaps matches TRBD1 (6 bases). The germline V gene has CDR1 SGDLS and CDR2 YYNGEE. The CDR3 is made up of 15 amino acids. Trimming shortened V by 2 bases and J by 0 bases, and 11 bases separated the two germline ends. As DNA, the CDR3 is TGTGCCAGCAGCGTTACAGGGACGGTGAACACTGAAGCTTTCTTT. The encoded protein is CASSVTGTVNTEAFF.

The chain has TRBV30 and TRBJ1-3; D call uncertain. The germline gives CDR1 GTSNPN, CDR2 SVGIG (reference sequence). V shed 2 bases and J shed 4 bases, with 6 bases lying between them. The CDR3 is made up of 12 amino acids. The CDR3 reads CAWSSLGNTIYF. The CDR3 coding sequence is TGTGCCTGGAGTTCCCTCGGAAACACCATATATTTT.

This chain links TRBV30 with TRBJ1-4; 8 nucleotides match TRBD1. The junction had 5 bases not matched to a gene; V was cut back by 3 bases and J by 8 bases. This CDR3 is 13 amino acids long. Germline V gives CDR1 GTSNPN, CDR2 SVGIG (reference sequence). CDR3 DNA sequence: TGTGCCTGGAGACCCAGGGGGCGGGAAAAACTGTTTTTT. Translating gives CAWRPRGREKLFF.

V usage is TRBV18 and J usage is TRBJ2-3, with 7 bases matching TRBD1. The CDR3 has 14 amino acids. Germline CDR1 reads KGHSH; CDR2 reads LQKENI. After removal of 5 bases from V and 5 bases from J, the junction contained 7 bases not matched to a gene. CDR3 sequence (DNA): TGTGCCAGCTCAACCCGGACAGGTCGAGATACGCAGTATTTT. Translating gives CASSTRTGRDTQYF.

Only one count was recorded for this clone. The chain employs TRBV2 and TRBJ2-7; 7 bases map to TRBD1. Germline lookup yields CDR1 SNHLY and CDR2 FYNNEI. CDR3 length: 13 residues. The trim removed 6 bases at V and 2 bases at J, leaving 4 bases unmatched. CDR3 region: CASRGQGAYEQYF. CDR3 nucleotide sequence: TGTGCCAGCAGGGGCCAGGGGGCCTACGAGCAGTACTTC.

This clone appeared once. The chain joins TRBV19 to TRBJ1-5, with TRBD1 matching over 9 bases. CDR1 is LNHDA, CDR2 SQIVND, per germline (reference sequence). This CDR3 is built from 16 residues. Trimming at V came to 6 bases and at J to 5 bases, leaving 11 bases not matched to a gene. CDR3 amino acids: CASSRLDRGSYQPQHF. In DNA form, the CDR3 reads TGTGCCAGTAGCCGTTTGGACAGGGGAAGCTATCAGCCCCAGCATTTT.

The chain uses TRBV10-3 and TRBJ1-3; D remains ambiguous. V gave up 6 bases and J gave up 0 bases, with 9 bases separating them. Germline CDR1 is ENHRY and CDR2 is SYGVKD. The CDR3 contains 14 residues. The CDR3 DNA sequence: TGTGCCATCAGATCCCCCAGCTCTGGAAACACCATATATTTT. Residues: CAIRSPSSGNTIYF.

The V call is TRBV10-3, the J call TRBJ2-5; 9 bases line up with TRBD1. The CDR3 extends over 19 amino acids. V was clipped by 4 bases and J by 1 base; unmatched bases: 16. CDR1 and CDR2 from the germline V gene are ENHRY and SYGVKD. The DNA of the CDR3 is TGTGCCATCAGTGGGAAGAAGACAGGGGGACGTCGGGGCCAAGAGACCCAGTACTTC. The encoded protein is CAISGKKTGGRRGQETQYF.

The CDR3 DNA reads as TGTGCCACCAGTGATTTGGATGCACAGAGTAGCAATCAGCCCCAGCATTTT. Its translation is CATSDLDAQSSNQPQHF. The chain joins TRBV24-1 to TRBJ1-5, with D hard to call. This CDR3 region has 17 residues. V was cut by 0 bases and J by 0 bases, with 11 bases left in between. Germline V gene lookup returns CDR1 KGHDR and CDR2 SFDVKD.

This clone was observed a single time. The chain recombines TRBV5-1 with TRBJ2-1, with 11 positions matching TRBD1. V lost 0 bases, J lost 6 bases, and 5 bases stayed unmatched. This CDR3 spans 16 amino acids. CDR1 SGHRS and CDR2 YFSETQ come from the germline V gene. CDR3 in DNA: TGCGCCAGCAGCTTGGCTGGGGGGACAGGGGGCAATGAGCAGTTCTTC. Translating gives CASSLAGGTGGNEQFF.

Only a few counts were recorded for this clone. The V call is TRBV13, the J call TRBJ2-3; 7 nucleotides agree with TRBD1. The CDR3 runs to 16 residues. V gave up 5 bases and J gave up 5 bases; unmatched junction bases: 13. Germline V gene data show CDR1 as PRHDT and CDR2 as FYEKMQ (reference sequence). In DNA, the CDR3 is TGTGCCAGCAGCCCGCCGGGACAGCCGGTGGGAGATACGCAGTATTTT. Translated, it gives CASSPPGQPVGDTQYF.

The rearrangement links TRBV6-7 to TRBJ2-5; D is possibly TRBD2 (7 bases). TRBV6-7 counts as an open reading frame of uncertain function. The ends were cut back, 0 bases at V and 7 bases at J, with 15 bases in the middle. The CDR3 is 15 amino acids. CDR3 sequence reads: CASSYSGGPWGTQYF. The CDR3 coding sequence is TGTGCCAGCAGTTACTCCGGGGGGCCGTGGGGGACCCAGTACTTC.

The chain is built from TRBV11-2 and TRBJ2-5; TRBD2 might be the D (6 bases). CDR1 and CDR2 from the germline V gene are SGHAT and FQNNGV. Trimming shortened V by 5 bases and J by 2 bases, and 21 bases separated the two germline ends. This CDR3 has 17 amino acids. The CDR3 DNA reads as TGTGCCAGCAGCGCACCCCACGGCGGGGCCCGACAAGAGACCCAGTACTTC. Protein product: CASSAPHGGARQETQYF.

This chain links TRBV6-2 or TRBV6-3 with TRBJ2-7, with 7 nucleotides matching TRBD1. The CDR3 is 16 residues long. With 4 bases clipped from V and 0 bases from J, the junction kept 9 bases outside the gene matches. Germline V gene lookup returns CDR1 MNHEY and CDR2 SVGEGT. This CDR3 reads CASSWRQGPGSYEQYV. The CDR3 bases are TGTGCCAGCAGTTGGAGACAGGGCCCCGGCTCCTACGAGCAGTACGTC.

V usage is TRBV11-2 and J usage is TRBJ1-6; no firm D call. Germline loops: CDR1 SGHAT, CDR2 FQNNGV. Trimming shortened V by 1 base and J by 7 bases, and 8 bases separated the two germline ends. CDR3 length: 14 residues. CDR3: CASSLVAVNSPLHF. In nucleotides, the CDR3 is TGTGCCAGCAGCTTAGTCGCAGTCAATTCACCCCTCCACTTT.

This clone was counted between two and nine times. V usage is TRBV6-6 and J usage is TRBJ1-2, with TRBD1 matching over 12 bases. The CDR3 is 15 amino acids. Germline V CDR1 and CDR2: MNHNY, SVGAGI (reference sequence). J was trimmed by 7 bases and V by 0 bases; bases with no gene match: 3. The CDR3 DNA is TGTGCCAGCAGTTACTCGGGACAGGGGGCGGGTGGCTACACCTTC. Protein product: CASSYSGQGAGGYTF.

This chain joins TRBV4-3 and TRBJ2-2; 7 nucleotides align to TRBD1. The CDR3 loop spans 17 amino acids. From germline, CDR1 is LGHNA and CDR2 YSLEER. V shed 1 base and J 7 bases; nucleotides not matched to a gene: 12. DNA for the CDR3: TGCGCCAGCAGCCAAGTGGGACAGTTAACTTTGGGCGGGGAGCTGTTTTTT. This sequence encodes CASSQVGQLTLGGELFF.

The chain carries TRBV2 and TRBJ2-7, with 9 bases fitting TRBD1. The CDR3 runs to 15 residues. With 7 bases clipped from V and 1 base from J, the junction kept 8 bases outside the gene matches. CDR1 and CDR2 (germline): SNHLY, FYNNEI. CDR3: CASMARGQGSYEQYF. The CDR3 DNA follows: TGTGCCAGCATGGCCCGGGGACAGGGTTCCTACGAGCAGTACTTC.

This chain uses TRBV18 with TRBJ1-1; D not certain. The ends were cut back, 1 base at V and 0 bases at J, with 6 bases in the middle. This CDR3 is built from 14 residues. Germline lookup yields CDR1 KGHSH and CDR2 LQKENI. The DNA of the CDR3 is TGTGCCAGCTCACCACAGACATTGAACACTGAAGCTTTCTTT. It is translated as CASSPQTLNTEAFF.